Listed here are 8 T cell receptor beta chains from one sample, sequenced in a study of OX40 agonist ivuxolimab in advanced cancers. Method: immunoSEQ multiplex PCR; TCRdb's copy keeps in-frame clones and lacks some. The sample carries around 35,000 clones, 78% recorded once. This sample comprised CD4+ or CD8+ T cells sorted from blood, obtained in a trial of the OX40 agonist ivuxolimab. All receptors derive from an adult with an advanced solid tumor such as melanoma, head and neck, liver or kidney cancer.

This clone was found a few times. The chain recombines TRBV28 with TRBJ2-1; D is unresolved. Germline values: CDR1 MDHEN, CDR2 SYDVKM. Between the trimmed V and J ends, which lost 6 bases and 0 bases, there was a span of 6 bases. The CDR3 consists of 13 residues. The CDR3 reads CASSWSSYNEQFF. CDR3 DNA: TGTGCCAGCAGCTGGAGCTCCTACAATGAGCAGTTCTTC.

The V gene is TRBV7-3, the J gene TRBJ2-3; 8 bases are shared with TRBD2. The germline V gene encodes CDR1 SGHTA and CDR2 FQGTGA. The CDR3 sequence is 16 residues long. With V trimmed by 5 bases and J by 2 bases, 9 bases remained unmatched. CDR3 region: CASSRAGDLNTDTQYF. The CDR3, as DNA: TGTGCCAGCAGCCGAGCGGGGGATTTGAACACAGATACGCAGTATTTT.

The chain links TRBV4-1 to TRBJ1-6, with 7 positions matching TRBD1. Looked up from germline, CDR1 is MGHRA and CDR2 is YSYEKL. V was pared by 2 bases and J by 3 bases, with 1 base of the junction left unmatched. This CDR3 has 15 amino acids. CDR3 sequence: CASSQWDSYNSPLHF. The CDR3 DNA reads TGCGCCAGCAGCCAATGGGACAGCTATAATTCACCCCTCCACTTT.

The chain carries TRBV7-2 and TRBJ2-3, with 16 nucleotides matching TRBD2. Germline CDR1 reads SGHTA; CDR2 reads FQGNSA. This CDR3 has 17 residues. The V gene end was trimmed by 1 base and the J gene end by 7 bases; junction bases not matched to a gene: 5. The CDR3 reads CASSLGGTSGGANTQYF. The CDR3 DNA follows: TGTGCCAGCAGCTTAGGCGGGACTAGCGGGGGGGCGAATACGCAGTATTTT.

The rearrangement uses TRBV6-1 and TRBJ2-5; a possible D gene is TRBD2 (5 bases). V was cut by 6 bases and J by 7 bases, with 12 bases left in between. This CDR3 spans 12 amino acids. Germline V gene sequence: CDR1 MNHNS, CDR2 SASEGT. The chain's CDR3 is CASSPGGWTQYF. In DNA form, the CDR3 reads TGTGCCAGCAGCCCCGGCGGGTGGACCCAGTACTTC.

This clone showed up just once. The rearrangement links TRBV11-3 to TRBJ2-5; 7 bases are shared with TRBD1. With the DNA end fitting TRBJ2-7 better, the J assignment may be wrong. Germline V CDR1 and CDR2: SGHNT, YENEEA. CDR3 length: 12 amino acids. This chain's CDR3 is CASSLTGYEQYF. The CDR3 region has the DNA TGTGCCAGCAGCCTGACAGGGTACGAGCAGTACTTC.

The chain recombines TRBV15 with TRBJ1-6, with TRBD1 as a possible D gene (6 bases). The germline CDR1 and CDR2 sequences are LNHNV and YYDKDF (reference sequence). The V end was cut by 8 bases, the J end by 0 bases, with 11 bases between. This CDR3 region has 15 residues. The CDR3 nucleotides are TGTGCCACCGCAACAGGGTACTCCTATAATTCACCCCTCCACTTT. It specifies CATATGYSYNSPLHF.

This clone was picked up one time. The gene calls are TRBV20-1 and TRBJ2-1; possibly TRBD1 or TRBD2 for D (6 bases each). The V and J ends lost 6 bases and 10 bases respectively, with 13 bases between them. Germline values: CDR1 DFQATT, CDR2 SNEGSKA (reference sequence). The CDR3 runs 11 residues. In DNA form, the CDR3 reads TGCAGTGCCCTAACCGGGGGCGAGCAGTTCTTC. It specifies CSALTGGEQFF.